These 19 T cell receptor beta chains share one sample of origin, sequenced in a study of T cells in women clearing cervical HPV infection (dated by TCRdb to the late 2010s). Library preparation employed the immunoSEQ multiplex PCR assay. Here the immuneACCESS table is served through TCRdb, limited to in-frame sequences with V and J called. Missing clones are a known gap in these copies; in checked studies unresolved V genes cover under half, and the rest lacks a known reason. The sample table on file contains under 35,000 clones. The top ten clonotypes cover 1.5% to 2% of the sample. Sequenced input: blood buffy coat. These receptors all stem from a woman aged 18-70 years with a cervical HPV16 infection that either progressed to CIN3+ or cleared (not recorded which).

Note on this clone: The sequenced fragment ends 3 residues before the CDR3 boundary, so the rest is inferred from the germline J gene. The chain uses TRBV30 and TRBJ2-7; 16 bases agree with TRBD2. The CDR3 is 17 residues long. The V segment lost 4 bases and the J segment 3 bases; nucleotides outside the gene matches: 9. Germline V CDR1 and CDR2: GTSNPN, SVGIG (reference sequence). CDR3 protein: CAWTPGLAGGLYYEQYF. The DNA read from the CDR3 is TGTGCCTGGACCCCGGGACTAGCGGGAGGGCTTTACTACGAG.

As concerns this clone: The CDR3 goes on 3 residues after the read ends, and that part is filled in from the germline J gene. The identical CDR3 is also encoded by other nucleotide sequences in the sample. The chain uses TRBV18 and TRBJ2-7; tentatively, D is TRBD2 (6 bases). This CDR3 spans 14 amino acids. Germline loops: CDR1 KGHSH, CDR2 LQKENI. Deletions cut 2 bases from V and 2 bases from J, with 10 bases between. CDR3 bases read: TGTGCCAGCTCACCAGTGGAGCGGGCCTACGAG. This encodes CASSPVERAYE. The full CDR3 sequence reads CASSPVERAYEQYF.

Comments on this clone: The CDR3 extends 3 residues past the end of the read, so its final part is completed from the germline J gene. This sequence joins TRBV12-3 or TRBV12-4 and TRBJ2-3; 11 positions match TRBD1. Trimming at V came to 5 bases and at J to 3 bases, leaving 4 bases not matched to a gene. This CDR3 is 15 amino acids long. CDR3 bases read: TGTGCCAGCAGTCTCGGACAGGGGGCAACAGATACG. Its translation is CASSLGQGATDT. The full CDR3 is CASSLGQGATDTQYF.

Note on this clone: The DNA ends 3 residues before the CDR3 does, and the rest of the CDR3 is filled in from the germline J gene. The chain joins TRBV30 to TRBJ2-4; 15 bases are shared with TRBD2. The germline gives CDR1 GTSNPN, CDR2 SVGIG (reference sequence). This CDR3 has 15 residues. CDR3 DNA, as far as it was read: TGTGCCTGGAGTGTACGGACTAGCGGGGGGGGGACT. Its protein is CAWSVRTSGGGT. The entire CDR3 protein is CAWSVRTSGGGTQYF.

Points on this clone: The read ends 3 residues before the CDR3 terminus; that terminus is restored from the germline J gene. V gene TRBV18 combines with J gene TRBJ2-3; TRBD2 agrees at 9 bases. CDR1 and CDR2 from the germline V gene are KGHSH and LQKENI. This CDR3 spans 14 amino acids. V gave up 3 bases and J gave up 6 bases; unmatched junction bases: 4. The CDR3 here is CASSPLAGTDTQYF. Partial CDR3 DNA: TGTGCCAGCTCACCTCTAGCGGGAACTGATACG.

About this clone itself: Sequencing ends 3 residues short of the CDR3 end; the germline J gene provides the rest. The V call is TRBV19, the J call TRBJ1-4; D might be TRBD1 (5 bases). This CDR3 has 15 residues. CDR1 is LNHDA, CDR2 SQIVND, per germline (reference sequence). The CDR3 sequence is CASTQIDRLNSPLFF. CDR3 bases read: TGTGCCAGTACCCAGATTGACAGACTCAATTCACCA.

Regarding this clone: The missing CDR3 end, 3 residues past where the read stops, is filled in from the germline J gene. This rearrangement joins TRBV30 to TRBJ1-6; TRBD1 aligns across 7 bases. The CDR3 spans 18 residues. The germline V gene encodes CDR1 GTSNPN and CDR2 SVGIG (reference sequence). Trimming cost V 2 bases and J 3 bases; bases outside gene matches: 13. The sequenced CDR3 bases are TGTGCCTGGAGTCCTACCACAGGGGAGGTTATCTATAATTCACCC. Protein product: CAWSPTTGEVIYNSP. In full, the CDR3 is CAWSPTTGEVIYNSPLHF. Complete variable domain (other parts from reference TRBV30 and TRBJ1-6): SQTIHQWPATLVQPVGSPLSLECTVEGTSNPNLYWYRQAAGRGLQLLFYSVGIGQISSEVPQNLSASRPQDRQFILSSKKLLLSDSGFYLCAWSPTTGEVIYNSPLHFGNGTRLTVT.

Details on this clone: The CDR3 end lies 3 residues beyond the end of the read and is filled in from the germline J gene. V gene TRBV20-1 combines with J gene TRBJ2-7; a weak D match, TRBD2 (6 bases). Trimming took off 6 bases at V and 5 bases at J, with 17 bases between the two ends. The CDR3 covers 13 residues. Germline V gene lookup returns CDR1 DFQATT and CDR2 SNEGSKA (reference sequence). CDR3 bases read: TGCAGTGCAACCCTGCCGGGGAGGCACGAG. Its translation is CSATLPGRHE. The whole CDR3 protein reads CSATLPGRHEQYF.

About this clone: The read ends 3 residues before the CDR3 terminus; that terminus is restored from the germline J gene. The rearrangement links TRBV20-1 to TRBJ2-3; tentative D call: TRBD2 (6 bases). The germline V gene encodes CDR1 DFQATT and CDR2 SNEGSKA (reference sequence). The CDR3 totals 14 residues. Partial CDR3 DNA: TGCAGTGCTAGGGCGGGGTTTAGCAATCAGCCG. This codes for CSARAGFSNQP. From start to end, the CDR3 is CSARAGFSNQPQYF.

A remark on this clone: The sequenced fragment ends 3 residues before the CDR3 boundary, so the rest is inferred from the germline J gene. V is TRBV11-2 and J is TRBJ1-1; TRBD1 matches 7 bases. This CDR3 comprises 13 residues. Per germline, CDR1 SGHAT and CDR2 FQNNGV. CDR3 residues: CASSLDPRDRAFF. CDR3 DNA, as far as it was read: TGTGCCAGCAGCTTAGACCCTCGGGACAGA. Full variable domain (outside the CDR3, taken from reference TRBV11-2 and TRBJ1-1): EAGVAQSPRYKIIEKRQSVAFWCNPISGHATLYWYQQILGQGPKLLIQFQNNGVVDDSQLPKDRFSAERLKGVDSTLKIQPAKLEDSAVYLCASSLDPRDRAFFGQGTRLTVV.

CDR3: CSASLAGGGYEQFF. CDR3 DNA (partial): TGCAGTGCTAGCCTAGCGGGAGGCGGGTATGAG. The chain employs TRBV20-1 and TRBJ2-1; 11 bases match TRBD2. The CDR3 end lies 3 residues beyond the end of the read and is filled in from the germline J gene. Germline V CDR1 and CDR2: DFQATT, SNEGSKA (reference sequence). The CDR3 loop spans 14 amino acids. V shed 3 bases and J 8 bases; nucleotides not matched to a gene: 6.

Regarding this clone: The missing CDR3 end, 3 residues past where the read stops, is filled in from the germline J gene. This rearrangement joins TRBV28 to TRBJ1-2, with 8 bases fitting TRBD1. CDR1 MDHEN and CDR2 SYDVKM come from the germline V gene. This CDR3 contains 16 residues. The CDR3 protein is CASSAAGRDRPYDYTF. Partial CDR3 DNA: TGTGCCAGCTCAGCCGCAGGGCGGGACAGGCCCTACGAC.

A remark on this clone: The CDR3 end lies 3 residues beyond the end of the read and is filled in from the germline J gene. The rearrangement uses TRBV28 and TRBJ1-2; 10 bases are a match to TRBD1. Germline lookup yields CDR1 MDHEN and CDR2 SYDVKM. The trim removed 5 bases at V and 4 bases at J, leaving 7 bases unmatched. This CDR3 contains 15 residues. CDR3 in amino acids: CASSPRTGGSYGYTF. Incomplete CDR3 DNA: TGTGCCAGCAGTCCACGGACAGGGGGATCCTATGGC.

Notes on this clone: Sequencing ends 3 residues short of the CDR3 end; the germline J gene provides the rest. The chain recombines TRBV18 with TRBJ2-7; 12 bases are a match to TRBD1. Trimming at V came to 1 base and at J to 6 bases, leaving 4 bases not matched to a gene. CDR1 and CDR2 from the germline V gene are KGHSH and LQKENI. This CDR3 region has 15 residues. The part of the CDR3 DNA that was read is TGTGCCAGCTCACCACGCGGGACAGGGGGCGGCGAG. Amino acids: CASSPRGTGGGE. The whole CDR3 reads CASSPRGTGGGEQYF.

About this clone itself: The observed sequence ends 3 residues before the CDR3 terminus, with the missing tail filled in from the germline J gene. The chain recombines TRBV7-2 with TRBJ1-3; D remains unclear. The CDR3 covers 14 residues. CDR1 and CDR2 (germline): SGHTA, FQGNSA. The V end was cut by 3 bases, the J end by 0 bases, with 6 bases between. The part of the CDR3 DNA that was read is TGTGCCAGCAGCTTTAGTAGCTCTGGAAACACC. This translates into CASSFSSSGNT. From start to end, the CDR3 is CASSFSSSGNTIYF.

CDR3 residues: CAAGTSGRTYNEQFF. Incomplete CDR3 DNA: TGTGCCGCCGGGACTAGCGGGAGAACCTACAATGAG. The chain is built from TRBV19 and TRBJ2-1; 14 positions agree with TRBD2. The read ends 3 residues early relative to the CDR3; the germline J gene fills the gap. Germline CDR1 reads LNHDA; CDR2 reads SQIVND (reference sequence). The CDR3 loop spans 15 amino acids. The junction had 5 bases not matched to a gene; V was cut back by 11 bases and J by 2 bases.

CDR3 bases read: TGCAGTGCTGGCCGGGACAGGGCCTACGAG. Translating it yields CSAGRDRAYE. In full, the CDR3 is CSAGRDRAYEQYF. The rearrangement links TRBV20-1 to TRBJ2-7; 9 bases align to TRBD1. The read ends 3 residues early relative to the CDR3; the germline J gene fills the gap. The CDR3 is made up of 13 amino acids. The V gene's germline CDR1 is DFQATT and CDR2 SNEGSKA (reference sequence). V lost 5 bases to trimming and J lost 2 bases; unmatched junction nucleotides: 4.

Turning to this clone: Read coverage stops 3 residues before the CDR3 terminus; the germline J gene supplies the remainder. The J gene is TRBJ1-4, the V gene TRBV19; D gene uncertain. Deletions cut 3 bases from V and 8 bases from J, with 19 bases between. The germline V gene has CDR1 LNHDA and CDR2 SQIVND (reference sequence). The CDR3 runs 16 residues. CDR3 in amino acids: CASSIVMPTELEKLFF. The covered CDR3 bases are TGTGCCAGTAGTATCGTCATGCCCACCGAACTAGAAAAA.

Of note for this clone: With the read ending 3 residues before the CDR3 end, the germline J gene is used to fill in that end. The V gene is TRBV7-9, the J gene TRBJ1-2, with D hard to call. The CDR3 has 13 amino acids. From germline, CDR1 is SEHNR and CDR2 FQNEAQ (reference sequence). The CDR3 region is CASSPTSTDTYTF. CDR3 bases read: TGTGCCAGCAGCCCCACGAGCACAGATACC.